This T cell receptor (beta chain) stems from a study of regulatory T cells in long-lasting Graves disease. The sample's time point: newly diagnosed GD, antithyroid drugs for less than 3 months. The authors made the TCR library using RNA they extracted from PBMCs. CDR3-region Arm-PCR and iRepertoire HTBI primers produced the TCR beta libraries. One entry per CDR3 protein results from TCRdb running MiXCR on the multiplex PCR reads. In the table there are a few hundred thousand distinct CDR3 sequences, approximately 18% of which are singletons. Per germline, CDR1 LNHDA and CDR2 SQIVND (reference sequence). V lost 3 bases and J lost 4, with 10 bases in between. This CDR3 has 14 amino acids. This clonotype was observed at least ten times. This same sample was also part of a study on T cells in Graves' hyperthyroidism and ophthalmopathy.

This TCR derives from a woman aged 25 to 39 with Graves disease. The sample in question was peripheral blood mononuclear cells (PBMCs), obtained at new diagnosis, from a patient treated with antithyroid drugs. The V call is TRBV19, the J call TRBJ1-5, with D hard to call. The CDR3 nucleotides are TGTGCCAGTAGTATTCGGCCGGGTAATCAGCCCCAGCATTTT. Encoded protein: CASSIRPGNQPQHF.